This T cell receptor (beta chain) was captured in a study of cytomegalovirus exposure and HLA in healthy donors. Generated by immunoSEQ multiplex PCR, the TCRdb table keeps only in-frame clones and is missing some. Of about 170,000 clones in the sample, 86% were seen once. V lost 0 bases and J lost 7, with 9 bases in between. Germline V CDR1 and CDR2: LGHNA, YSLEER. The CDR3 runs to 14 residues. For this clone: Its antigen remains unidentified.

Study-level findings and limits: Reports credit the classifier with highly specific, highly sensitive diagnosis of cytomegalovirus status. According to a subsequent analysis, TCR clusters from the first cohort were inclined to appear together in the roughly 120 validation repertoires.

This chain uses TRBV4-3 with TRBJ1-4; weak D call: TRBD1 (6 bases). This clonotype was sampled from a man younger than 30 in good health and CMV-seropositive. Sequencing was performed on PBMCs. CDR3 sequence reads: CASSQEGATEKLFF. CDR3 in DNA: TGCGCCAGCAGCCAAGAGGGGGCAACTGAAAAACTGTTTTTT.